This TCR beta chain was documented in a study of control samples from healthy donors and cancer patients. Germline V lookup: CDR1 SGHVS, CDR2 FNYEAQ. This CDR3 contains 15 residues. The ends lost 4 bases at V and 3 bases at J; junction bases unmatched: 3. Produced via immunoSEQ multiplex PCR; TCRdb's table is partial and in-frame only. The table lists tens of thousands of clones, more than 75% of them singletons, with about 4% in the top ten. V usage is TRBV7-6 and J usage is TRBJ2-1, with TRBD2 matching over 10 bases. The sequencing sample was made of blood. This TCR was recovered from a woman in her 50s in good health. The CDR3 spells CASSSTSGDYNEQFF. In DNA form, the CDR3 reads TGTGCCAGCAGCTCCACTAGCGGGGACTACAATGAGCAGTTCTTC. Drawing the rest from reference TRBV7-6 and TRBJ2-1, the complete variable domain is GAGVSQSPRYKVTKRGQDVALRCDPISGHVSLYWYRQALGQGPEFLTYFNYEAQQDKSGLPNDRFSAERPEGSISTLTIQRTEQRDSAMYRCASSSTSGDYNEQFFGPGTRLTVL.